This TCR beta chain derives from a study of technical replicates of blood from several donors. Libraries were prepared by immunoSEQ multiplex PCR; TCRdb keeps only in-frame clonotypes and omits some of them. The repertoire holds 78,000 or so clones, with 91% as singletons. The junction had 13 bases not matched to a gene; V was cut back by 5 bases and J by 4 bases. The CDR3 covers 17 residues. The germline CDR1 and CDR2 sequences are MDHEN and SYDVKM. This clone has a single count. The sample consisted of T cells isolated from PBMCs. This receptor was obtained from a human donor in good health. Some clones in this sample may be carry-over from other donors' samples. V gene TRBV28 combines with J gene TRBJ2-5; TRBD2 aligns across 10 bases. CDR3 sequence: CASSTTSLAGVLETQYF. CDR3 in DNA: TGTGCCAGCAGTACGACCTCCCTAGCGGGAGTCTTAGAGACCCAGTACTTC.